This TCR beta chain was retrieved from a study of T-cell memory formation after mild COVID-19. The J segment lost 5 bases and the V segment lost 2 bases, leaving 7 bases of the junction unmatched. In germline, CDR1 is SGHVS, CDR2 FQNEAQ. This CDR3 region has 15 residues. In its sample, this clonotype was seen a few times. Its antigen is unidentified. Via MiXCR, TCRdb re-called the 5' RACE reads, giving one row per CDR3 protein. The data show about 560,000 distinct CDR3 sequences, about 20% seen once. The study, taken as a whole, reports: In pre-infection memory, a portion of responding clones appeared, which suggested that cross-reactive memory joined.

Sample: PBMCs or a T cell subset sorted from them (not recorded which). The chain recombines TRBV7-8 with TRBJ2-7, with 9 bases identical to TRBD1. This receptor was identified in an adult woman who had mild COVID-19 (a few samples of this study predate the infection). Cell type and time point are not known. CDR3 amino acids: CASSLFGTGPDEQYF. In nucleotides, the CDR3 is TGTGCCAGCAGCTTATTCGGGACAGGGCCTGACGAGCAGTACTTC.